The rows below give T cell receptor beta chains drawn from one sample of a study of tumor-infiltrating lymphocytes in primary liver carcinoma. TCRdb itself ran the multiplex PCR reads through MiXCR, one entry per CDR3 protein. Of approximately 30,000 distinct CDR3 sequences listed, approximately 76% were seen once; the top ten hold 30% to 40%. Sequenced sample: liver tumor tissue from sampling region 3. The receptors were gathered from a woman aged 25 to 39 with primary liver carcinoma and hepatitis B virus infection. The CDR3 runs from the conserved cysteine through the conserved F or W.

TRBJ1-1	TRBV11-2	CTSSARDRERKRWSNTEAFF
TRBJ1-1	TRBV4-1	CASSQDQENTEAFF
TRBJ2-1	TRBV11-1	CASISTSGAYNEQFF
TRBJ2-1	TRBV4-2	CASDGSSRSGQFF
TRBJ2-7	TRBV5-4	CASSYEGDPIWGGEQYF
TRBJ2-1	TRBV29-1	CSVHQTGWYNEQFF
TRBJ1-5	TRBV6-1	CASSLQGATQPQRF
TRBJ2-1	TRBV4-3	CASNQDTGSSHNEQFF
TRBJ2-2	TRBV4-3	CTDSVLAGGPRSNTGELFF
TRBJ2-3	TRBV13	CAGSLGLTGAQYF
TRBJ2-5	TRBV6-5	CTSSSDRGLTQYF
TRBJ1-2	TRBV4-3	CVSSLGSPRDGYAF
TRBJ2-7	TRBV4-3	CASSQDRWTGRGQYF
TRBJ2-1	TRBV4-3	CVSSQDAGSSYNEQLF
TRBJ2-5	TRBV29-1	CIVIPCTSGLQETQYF
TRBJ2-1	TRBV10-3	CAINPTATRDERFF
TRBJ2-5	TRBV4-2	CASSQTGTRNVPETQYF
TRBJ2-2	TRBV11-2	CASSLVVLPGTRELFF
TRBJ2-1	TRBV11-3	CASSASGAEDKQFF
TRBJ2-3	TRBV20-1	CSARDPLGQPDTQYF
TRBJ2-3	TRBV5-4	CASKSEGDTQYF
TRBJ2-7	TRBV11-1	CASSLWGTSYEQYF
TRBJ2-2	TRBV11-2	CAGTHRSSGTGELFF
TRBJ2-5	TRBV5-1	CASSWEGRWAQETHYF
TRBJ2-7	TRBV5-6	CASSDPDSHEQYF
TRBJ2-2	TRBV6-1	CVSGETLPGGAAKTGELFF
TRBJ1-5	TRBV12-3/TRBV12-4	CASDTQGQPQHF
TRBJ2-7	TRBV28	CASSAGQSSYEQCF
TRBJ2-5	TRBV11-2	CASSASGTSGGNLYF
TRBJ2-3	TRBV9	CASSGTSGREDTQYF
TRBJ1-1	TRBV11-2	CTSSLERSSEAFF
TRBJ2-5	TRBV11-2	CASSLGLEAQYF
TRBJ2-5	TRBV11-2	CASNYATSGQETQYF
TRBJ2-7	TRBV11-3	CASSPGAGGNYEQYF
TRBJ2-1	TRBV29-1	CSVVPAGSGNEQFF
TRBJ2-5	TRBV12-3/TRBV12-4	CASSTYIGSGETQYF
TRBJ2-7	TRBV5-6	CASSPNLGLSSYEQYF
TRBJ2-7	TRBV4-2	CASSPSCDRGTYEQYF
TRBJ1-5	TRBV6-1	CASSSGALGNQPQHF
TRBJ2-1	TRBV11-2	CASSRLHPEVADEQFF
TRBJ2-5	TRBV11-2	CASSPPGLGVGKVTQYF
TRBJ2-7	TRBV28	CGSNLGPGQSSSYEQYF
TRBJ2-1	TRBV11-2	CVSSLSVTNERFF
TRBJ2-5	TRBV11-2	CAISFRTGTKRETQYF
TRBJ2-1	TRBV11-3	CASNLDRSNEQFF
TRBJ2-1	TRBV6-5	CASRGGASNPNVQFF
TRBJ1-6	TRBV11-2	CTSSFGRNHYNSPLHF
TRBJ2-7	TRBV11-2	CTSSLLAGQGEHYF
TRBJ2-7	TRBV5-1	CASSLIMGQDEQYF
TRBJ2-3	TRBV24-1	CATSDGIGTTPGDTQYF